The 20 T cell receptor beta chains presented below share a single source sample, sequenced in a study of T cells after yellow fever vaccination (dated by TCRdb to between 2018 and 2021). Receptor libraries were prepared by 5' RACE. Sequencing was carried out with an Illumina HiSeq 2500. The public reads were run again by TCRdb, first through fastp at Q25 and then through MiXCR, and only productive beta chains were kept. Rows with a matching CDR3 protein are joined into one entry that keeps the most common DNA and genes. A total of approximately 510,000 distinct CDR3 sequences appear in this sample, just over 20% of them only once. The ten largest clonotypes hold about 16% of the sample. Per the publication, the treatment or condition label means: live attenuated yellow fever vaccine strain. The sequencing here drew on PBMCs, taken 21 days after the first yellow fever vaccination. Receptors originate from a man aged 18 to 30 who received the YFV17D yellow fever vaccine.

The sample holds a few counts of this clonotype. The rearrangement joins TRBV4-1 to TRBJ2-7, with 7 bases fitting TRBD2. With 2 bases clipped from V and 7 bases from J, the junction kept 14 bases outside the gene matches. Germline CDR1 MGHRA, CDR2 YSYEKL. The CDR3 extends over 16 amino acids. The CDR3 loop reads CASSQSPSGSGGEQYF. The CDR3 DNA reads as TGCGCCAGCAGCCAAAGCCCCAGTGGCTCCGGGGGGGAGCAGTACTTC.

This clonotype has at least ten counts. The chain carries TRBV7-2 and TRBJ2-1, with D perhaps TRBD2 (5 bases). The V end lost 3 bases, the J end lost 16 bases, and 22 bases lay between the germline ends. The CDR3 spans 14 residues. Germline V gene data show CDR1 as SGHTA and CDR2 as FQGNSA. Here the CDR3 reads CASSFVTEVEGVFF. CDR3 DNA: TGTGCCAGCAGCTTTGTAACTGAGGTTGAGGGTGTTTTCTTC.

The V call is TRBV23-1, the J call TRBJ2-3, with a tentative D call TRBD1 (5 bases). TRBV23-1 is flagged as an ORF with uncertain function. V gave up 8 bases and J gave up 2 bases, with 11 bases separating them. The CDR3 totals 13 residues. The CDR3 sequence is CASRSRDTDTQYF. CDR3 nucleotides: TGCGCCAGCCGGTCCAGGGACACAGATACGCAGTATTTT.

The chain has TRBV29-1 and TRBJ2-4, with 7 positions matching TRBD1. Germline loops: CDR1 SQVTM, CDR2 ANQGSEA. The V segment lost 4 bases and the J segment 3 bases; nucleotides outside the gene matches: 15. This CDR3 has 17 residues. The CDR3 coding sequence is TGCAGCGTTGCAGGGACAGACCGGGCTTTTGGCAAAAACATTCAGTACTTC. Translation gives CSVAGTDRAFGKNIQYF.

This rearrangement joins TRBV6-1 to TRBJ2-7; D assignment may be TRBD1 or TRBD2 (5 bases each). CDR1 MNHNS and CDR2 SASEGT come from the germline V gene. This CDR3 spans 15 amino acids. The germline V and J ends were trimmed by 6 bases and 2 bases, with 17 bases remaining between them. The CDR3 nucleotides are TGTGCCAGCAGATCCGGGGCTCCACCACCCTACGAGCAGTACTTC. This translates into CASRSGAPPPYEQYF.

The chain couples TRBV2 to TRBJ1-6; 8 bases map to TRBD1. The ends lost 2 bases at V and 1 base at J; junction bases unmatched: 4. Germline CDR1 SNHLY, CDR2 FYNNEI. The CDR3 has 17 amino acids. The chain's CDR3 is CASSESGTGSYNSPLHF. The CDR3 DNA sequence: TGTGCCAGCAGTGAATCGGGGACAGGTTCCTATAATTCACCCCTCCACTTT.

The chain carries TRBV10-3 and TRBJ1-5, with D perhaps TRBD1 (6 bases). Germline CDR1 and CDR2: ENHRY and SYGVKD. CDR3 length: 15 amino acids. V lost 0 bases, J lost 3 bases, and 9 bases lay in between. CDR3 sequence reads: CAISESGQHNQPQHF. The DNA for the CDR3 is TGTGCCATCAGTGAGTCGGGACAACACAATCAGCCCCAGCATTTT.

This clonotype was observed a few times. The chain combines TRBV20-1 with TRBJ2-5; 7 bases are a match to TRBD1. The CDR3 length is 14 residues. Germline CDR1 is DFQATT and CDR2 is SNEGSKA (reference sequence). J gave up 5 bases and V 1 base, and 7 bases lay outside the gene matches. The CDR3 sequence: CSARATGILETQYF. In DNA form, the CDR3 reads TGCAGTGCTAGAGCGACAGGGATTTTGGAGACCCAGTACTTC.

This clonotype has a handful of counts. The rearrangement links TRBV7-3 to TRBJ2-3; 7 nucleotides align to TRBD2. V trimming: 3 bases; J trimming: 4 bases; junction bases outside the gene matches: 7. The CDR3 sequence is 15 residues long. The germline V gene has CDR1 SGHTA and CDR2 FQGTGA. The CDR3 here is CASSFRGVVADTQYF. The CDR3 bases are TGTGCCAGCAGCTTTCGGGGGGTGGTTGCAGATACGCAGTATTTT. The whole variable domain, filled in from reference TRBV7-3 and TRBJ2-3, reads GAGVSQTPSNKVTEKGKYVELRCDPISGHTALYWYRQSLGQGPEFLIYFQGTGAADDSGLPNDRFFAVRPEGSVSTLKIQRTERGDSAVYLCASSFRGVVADTQYFGPGTRLTVL.

This chain uses TRBV20-1 with TRBJ1-5; the match to TRBD1 covers 8 bases. The germline CDR1 and CDR2 sequences are DFQATT and SNEGSKA (reference sequence). The CDR3 is 15 residues long. V shed 3 bases and J 4 bases; nucleotides not matched to a gene: 8. The CDR3 nucleotides are TGCAGTGCTAGCCCGACAGGGGTGGGGAATCAGCCCCAGCATTTT. Protein sequence: CSASPTGVGNQPQHF.

V and J are TRBV7-3 and TRBJ1-2; D is unclear. V lost 5 bases, J lost 1 base, and 11 bases lay in between. The CDR3 loop spans 14 amino acids. The germline CDR1 and CDR2 sequences are SGHTA and FQGTGA. The CDR3 nucleotides are TGTGCCAGCAGCCCAAATGGGGATAACTATGGCTACACCTTC. Its translation: CASSPNGDNYGYTF.

The chain recombines TRBV5-1 with TRBJ2-3, with 12 nucleotides matching TRBD2. The germline CDR1 and CDR2 sequences are SGHRS and YFSETQ. This CDR3 region has 17 residues. V dropped 3 bases and J dropped 0; count of bases not matched to a gene: 5. CDR3 in amino acids: CASSSLAGGPSTDTQYF. CDR3 nucleotides: TGCGCCAGCAGCTCCCTAGCGGGGGGGCCTAGCACAGATACGCAGTATTTT.

The rearrangement uses TRBV7-3 and TRBJ1-1; perhaps TRBD1 as D (5 bases). CDR1 SGHTA and CDR2 FQGTGA come from the germline V gene. V shed 3 bases and J shed 4 bases, with 12 bases lying between them. The CDR3 consists of 14 residues. CDR3 region: CASSLGPFGTEAFF. The CDR3 DNA reads TGTGCCAGCAGCTTGGGACCCTTTGGCACTGAAGCTTTCTTT. The variable domain in full, completed from reference TRBV7-3 and TRBJ1-1, reads GAGVSQTPSNKVTEKGKYVELRCDPISGHTALYWYRQSLGQGPEFLIYFQGTGAADDSGLPNDRFFAVRPEGSVSTLKIQRTERGDSAVYLCASSLGPFGTEAFFGQGTRLTVV.

The J gene is TRBJ2-7, the V gene TRBV20-1; no clear D. The CDR3 totals 14 residues. Germline CDR1 is DFQATT and CDR2 is SNEGSKA (reference sequence). V lost 0 bases, J lost 3 bases, and 12 bases lay in between. In nucleotides, the CDR3 is TGCAGTGCTAGAGAAGGAGCTTTTCACTACGAGCAGTACTTC. Its translation: CSAREGAFHYEQYF.

The chain employs TRBV6-4 and TRBJ2-3, with D perhaps matching TRBD1 (7 bases). The CDR3 totals 13 residues. The V gene lost 11 bases and the J gene lost 5 bases, with 17 bases spanning the gap. The germline gives CDR1 MRHNA, CDR2 SNTAGT. CDR3 region: CADRRGQGDTQYF. Here the CDR3 DNA reads TGTGCCGACCGGAGGGGGCAGGGAGATACGCAGTATTTT.

This clonotype occurred a few times. The chain carries TRBV6-2 or TRBV6-3 and TRBJ2-1; D is unresolved. Trimming cost V 2 bases and J 4 bases, with 12 bases left between them. This CDR3 has 15 residues. Per germline, CDR1 MNHEY and CDR2 SVGEGT. CDR3 sequence reads: CASSYPPEGYNEQFF. CDR3 coding DNA: TGTGCCAGCAGTTACCCCCCTGAAGGGTACAATGAGCAGTTCTTC.

Details on this clonotype: One junction end disagrees with the germline gene, perhaps due to a read error. The chain is built from TRBV5-1 and TRBJ1-1, with 8 bases lining up with TRBD1. Germline CDR1 reads SGHRS; CDR2 reads YFSETQ. The CDR3 consists of 15 residues. Written as DNA, the CDR3 is TGCACCAGCAGCTTGGATGGACAGGGGAACACTGAAGCTTTCTTT. Translation gives CTSSLDGQGNTEAFF.

This chain connects TRBV5-1 to TRBJ2-7; TRBD1 is a possible D gene (6 bases). V was cut by 4 bases and J by 0 bases, with 14 bases left in between. The germline CDR1 and CDR2 sequences are SGHRS and YFSETQ. CDR3 length: 15 amino acids. The CDR3 DNA is TGCGCCAGCAGCCCCGGGACACGAAGCTCCTACGAGCAGTACTTC. This gives the protein CASSPGTRSSYEQYF.

This clonotype is a singleton in its sample. The chain joins TRBV18 to TRBJ2-1; 8 bases are shared with TRBD2. CDR1 KGHSH and CDR2 LQKENI come from the germline V gene. J gave up 6 bases and V 1 base, and 5 bases lay outside the gene matches. The length of the CDR3 is 15 residues. The CDR3 bases are TGTGCCAGCTCACCACGAACGGGGGGGCTCAATGAGCAGTTCTTC. Protein sequence: CASSPRTGGLNEQFF.

The chain combines TRBV5-1 with TRBJ1-1; 10 nucleotides agree with TRBD1. V lost 0 bases to trimming and J lost 9 bases; unmatched junction nucleotides: 5. CDR1 is SGHRS and CDR2 is YFSETQ in the germline V gene. The CDR3 sequence is 14 residues long. DNA for the CDR3: TGCGCCAGCAGCTTGGCGACAGGGGGCGGAAAAGCTTTCTTT. This codes for CASSLATGGGKAFF.